This TCR beta chain came from a study of cytomegalovirus exposure and HLA in healthy donors. Looked up from germline, CDR1 is SGHVS and CDR2 is FNYEAQ. The CDR3 sequence is 14 residues long. Trimming removed 6 bases from V and 1 base from J, with 12 bases in between. In regard to this clone: Its antigen is currently unknown.

PCR primers comprised 60 Vbeta and 13 Jbeta primers. The protocol was immunoSEQ multiplex PCR, while the TCRdb copy is restricted to in-frame clones and leaves out a portion. The sample yields more than 90,000 clones, approximately 80% seen once. Points from the study as a whole: In a later analysis, donors in an Asian-associated ancestry cluster reportedly had fewer N-insertions in productive TCRs than the cohort mean. Beyond CMV serostatus, there was no information to go on about immune exposure. Some V segments could not be told apart, so they were left out, TRBV6-2 and TRBV6-3 among them. The study put some 150 TCR beta chains on its list as cytomegalovirus-associated.

The sequence was collected from a female donor in good health and CMV-seronegative. This chain uses TRBV7-6 with TRBJ1-1; possibly TRBD1 for D (5 bases). The sample consisted of PBMCs. The chain's CDR3 is CASRYGGENTEAFF. The CDR3 nucleotides are TGTGCCAGCAGATACGGAGGGGAGAACACTGAAGCTTTCTTT. Full variable domain (rest looked up from reference TRBV7-6 and TRBJ1-1): GAGVSQSPRYKVTKRGQDVALRCDPISGHVSLYWYRQALGQGPEFLTYFNYEAQQDKSGLPNDRFSAERPEGSISTLTIQRTEQRDSAMYRCASRYGGENTEAFFGQGTRLTVV.